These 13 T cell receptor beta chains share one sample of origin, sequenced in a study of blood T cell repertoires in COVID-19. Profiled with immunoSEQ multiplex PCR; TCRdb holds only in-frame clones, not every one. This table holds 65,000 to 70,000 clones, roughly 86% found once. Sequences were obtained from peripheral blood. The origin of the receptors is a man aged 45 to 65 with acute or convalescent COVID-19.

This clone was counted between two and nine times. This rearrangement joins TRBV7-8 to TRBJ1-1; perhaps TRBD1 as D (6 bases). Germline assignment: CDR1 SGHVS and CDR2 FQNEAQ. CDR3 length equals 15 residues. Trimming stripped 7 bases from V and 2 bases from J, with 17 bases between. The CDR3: CASTPGWTENTEAFF. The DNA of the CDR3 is TGTGCCAGCACCCCCGGGTGGACAGAAAACACTGAAGCTTTCTTT. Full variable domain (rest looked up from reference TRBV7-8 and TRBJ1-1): GAGVSQSPRYKVAKRGQDVALRCDPISGHVSLFWYQQALGQGPEFLTYFQNEAQLDKSGLPSDRFFAERPEGSVSTLKIQRTQQEDSAVYLCASTPGWTENTEAFFGQGTRLTVV.

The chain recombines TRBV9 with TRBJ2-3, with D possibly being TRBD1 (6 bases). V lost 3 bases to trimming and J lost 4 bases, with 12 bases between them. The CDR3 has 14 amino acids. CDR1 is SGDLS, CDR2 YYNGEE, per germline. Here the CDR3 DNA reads TGTGCCAGCAGCGGAGGGACAATCGCAGATACGCAGTATTTT. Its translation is CASSGGTIADTQYF.

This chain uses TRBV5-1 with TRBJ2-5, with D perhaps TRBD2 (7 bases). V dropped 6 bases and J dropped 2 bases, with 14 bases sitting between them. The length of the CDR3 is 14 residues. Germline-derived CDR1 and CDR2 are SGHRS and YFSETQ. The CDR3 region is CASKGGALQETQYF. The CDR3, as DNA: TGCGCCAGCAAAGGGGGGGCCCTACAAGAGACCCAGTACTTC.

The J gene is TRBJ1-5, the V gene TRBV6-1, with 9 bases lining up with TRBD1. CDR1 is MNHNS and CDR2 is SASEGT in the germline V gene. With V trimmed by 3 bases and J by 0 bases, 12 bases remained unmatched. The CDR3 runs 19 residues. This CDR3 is CASSDPLGTGPFSNQPQHF. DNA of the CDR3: TGTGCCAGCAGTGACCCCCTGGGGACAGGGCCATTTAGCAATCAGCCCCAGCATTTT.

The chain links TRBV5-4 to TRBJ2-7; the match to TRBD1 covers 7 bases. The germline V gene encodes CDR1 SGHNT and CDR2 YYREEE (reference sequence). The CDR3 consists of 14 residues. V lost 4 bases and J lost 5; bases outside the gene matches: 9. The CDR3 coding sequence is TGTGCCAGCAGCCCAACCGACAGGGTCAACGAGCAGTACTTC. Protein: CASSPTDRVNEQYF.

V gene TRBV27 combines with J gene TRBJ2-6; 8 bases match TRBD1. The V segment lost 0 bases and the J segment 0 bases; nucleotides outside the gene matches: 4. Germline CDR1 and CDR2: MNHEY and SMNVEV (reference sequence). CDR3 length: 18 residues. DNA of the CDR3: TGTGCCAGCAGTTTATCTATCACAGGGGGCTCTGGGGCCAACGTCCTGACTTTC. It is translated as CASSLSITGGSGANVLTF.

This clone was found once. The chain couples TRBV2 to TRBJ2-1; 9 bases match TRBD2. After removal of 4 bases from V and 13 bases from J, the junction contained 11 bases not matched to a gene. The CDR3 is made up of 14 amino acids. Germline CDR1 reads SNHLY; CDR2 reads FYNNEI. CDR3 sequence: CASSALAGYQSQFF. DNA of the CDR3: TGTGCCAGCAGTGCGCTAGCGGGGTACCAAAGCCAGTTCTTC.

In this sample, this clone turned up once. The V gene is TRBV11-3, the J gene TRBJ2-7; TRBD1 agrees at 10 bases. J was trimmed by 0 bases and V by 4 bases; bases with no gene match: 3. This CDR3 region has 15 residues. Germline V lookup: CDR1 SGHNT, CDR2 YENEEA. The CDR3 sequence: CASSSGQGVSYEQYF. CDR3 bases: TGTGCCAGCAGCTCTGGACAGGGGGTCTCCTACGAGCAGTACTTC.

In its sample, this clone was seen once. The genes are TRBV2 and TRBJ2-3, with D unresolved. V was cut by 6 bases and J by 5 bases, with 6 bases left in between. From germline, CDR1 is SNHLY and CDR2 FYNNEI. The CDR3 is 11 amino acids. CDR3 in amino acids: CASRGEDTQYF. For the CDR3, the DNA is TGTGCCAGCAGAGGAGAAGATACGCAGTATTTT.

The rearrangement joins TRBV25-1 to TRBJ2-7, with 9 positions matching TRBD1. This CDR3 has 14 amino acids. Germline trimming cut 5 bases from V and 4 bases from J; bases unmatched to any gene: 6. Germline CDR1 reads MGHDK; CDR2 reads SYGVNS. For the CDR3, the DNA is TGTGCCAGCAGTACCGGGACAGGGCCGTACGAGCAGTACTTC. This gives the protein CASSTGTGPYEQYF.

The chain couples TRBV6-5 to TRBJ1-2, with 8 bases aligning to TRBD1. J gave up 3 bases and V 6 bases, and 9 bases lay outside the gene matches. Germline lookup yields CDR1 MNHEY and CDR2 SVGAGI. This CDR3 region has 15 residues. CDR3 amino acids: CASRKGQDTDYGYTF. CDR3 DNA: TGTGCCAGCAGGAAGGGACAGGACACTGACTATGGCTACACCTTC.

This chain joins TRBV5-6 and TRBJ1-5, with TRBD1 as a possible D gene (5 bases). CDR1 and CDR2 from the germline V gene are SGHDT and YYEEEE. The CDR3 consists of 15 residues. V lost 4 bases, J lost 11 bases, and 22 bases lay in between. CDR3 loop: CASSPGVSEGLTQHF. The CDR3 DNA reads TGTGCCAGCAGCCCGGGGGTGTCCGAGGGGTTGACCCAGCATTTT.

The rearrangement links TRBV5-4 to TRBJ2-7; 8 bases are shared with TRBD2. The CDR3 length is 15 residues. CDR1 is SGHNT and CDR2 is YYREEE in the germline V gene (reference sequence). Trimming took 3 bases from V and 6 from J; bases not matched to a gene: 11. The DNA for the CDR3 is TGTGCCAGCAGCTCCGCCGGGACTAGGGCTGCCGAGCAGTACTTC. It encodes CASSSAGTRAAEQYF.